This T cell receptor (beta chain) was recorded in a study of T-cell memory formation after mild COVID-19. Study-level points and caveats: Clones that contracted from day 15 to 85 were balanced CD4/CD8, while later expanders leaned CD4+.

A remark on this clonotype: Its antigen is as yet unknown.

TCRdb re-analysed the 5' RACE reads in MiXCR, keeping a single row per CDR3 protein. The table includes about 470,000 distinct CDR3 sequences, 15% to 20% detected once. Sequences were obtained from PBMCs or a T cell subset sorted from them (not recorded which). The sequence was collected from an adult woman who had mild COVID-19 (a few samples of this study predate the infection). Cell type and time point are not known.

CDR3 residues: CASSNRDTEDYGYTF. As DNA, the CDR3 is TGTGCCAGCAGTAATCGCGACACAGAAGACTATGGCTACACCTTC. This chain links TRBV12-3 or TRBV12-4 with TRBJ1-2; D unclear. The CDR3 has 15 amino acids. V was trimmed by 5 bases and J by 3 bases, leaving 16 bases between them.